Following are 20 T cell receptor beta chains from one sample sequenced in a study of blood T cell repertoires in COVID-19. Sequencing used immunoSEQ multiplex PCR; TCRdb keeps in-frame clones, though not all of them. The table shows about 44,000 clones, with 82% occurring only once. Specimen: peripheral blood. The receptors here all came from a woman between 65 and 79 years old with acute or convalescent COVID-19.

This chain links TRBV5-4 with TRBJ2-2, with TRBD2 matching 7 bases. Germline CDR1 is SGHNT and CDR2 is YYREEE (reference sequence). Trimming removed 4 bases from V and 5 bases from J; junction bases left unmatched: 5. The CDR3 runs 14 residues. The CDR3 is CASSQGGKTGELFF. The DNA of the CDR3 is TGTGCCAGCAGCCAGGGAGGGAAGACCGGGGAGCTGTTTTTT.

This chain uses TRBV5-8 with TRBJ2-7, with a weak D call TRBD1 (6 bases). Per the germline V gene, CDR1 is SGHTS and CDR2 is YDEGEE. Trimming left V 5 bases short and J 3 bases short, with 12 bases between. The CDR3 totals 13 residues. DNA for the CDR3: TGTGCCAGCAGGATCAGGGGAAGCTACGAGCAGTACTTC. Protein sequence: CASRIRGSYEQYF.

The gene calls are TRBV11-2 and TRBJ1-3, with D possibly matching TRBD1 (6 bases). The CDR3 is made up of 16 amino acids. With 5 bases removed from V and 0 bases from J, the gap between germline ends came to 14 bases. The germline V gene has CDR1 SGHAT and CDR2 FQNNGV. CDR3 in amino acids: CASSPTTGLSGNTIYF. The CDR3 DNA is TGTGCCAGCAGCCCGACGACAGGCCTCTCTGGAAACACCATATATTTT.

The chain employs TRBV28 and TRBJ1-4; the D gene is possibly TRBD1 (5 bases). Per the germline V gene, CDR1 is MDHEN and CDR2 is SYDVKM. The V end lost 2 bases, the J end lost 3 bases, and 7 bases lay between the germline ends. This CDR3 is built from 14 residues. CDR3 amino acids: CASSLGGANEKLFF. The CDR3 DNA follows: TGTGCCAGCAGTTTAGGGGGGGCTAATGAAAAACTGTTTTTT.

The chain recombines TRBV2 with TRBJ1-5; 7 nucleotides match TRBD1. J lost 1 base, V lost 6 bases, and 6 bases had no gene match. Germline V gene lookup returns CDR1 SNHLY and CDR2 FYNNEI. The CDR3 contains 15 residues. CDR3 sequence reads: CASRRQGGSNQPQHF. The CDR3, as DNA: TGTGCCAGCAGACGACAGGGCGGGAGCAATCAGCCCCAGCATTTT.

This chain links TRBV19 with TRBJ2-1; D is undetermined. This CDR3 has 18 residues. CDR1 and CDR2 (germline): LNHDA, SQIVND (reference sequence). With 0 bases removed from V and 0 bases from J, the gap between germline ends came to 15 bases. CDR3 sequence: CASSIDSDKAFSYNEQFF. The CDR3 nucleotides read TGTGCCAGTAGTATAGATTCAGACAAAGCCTTCTCCTACAATGAGCAGTTCTTC.

The chain carries TRBV6-5 and TRBJ2-7, with 7 bases that match TRBD1. After removal of 9 bases from V and 6 bases from J, the junction contained 8 bases not matched to a gene. CDR1 is MNHEY and CDR2 is SVGAGI in the germline V gene. The CDR3 has 12 residues. The DNA of the CDR3 is TGTGCCAGTACTCCAGGGGGTGGCGAGCAGTACTTC. It is translated as CASTPGGGEQYF.

This clone was recorded a few times. Here the CDR3 reads CASSAQGLANEKLFF. The CDR3 DNA sequence: TGTGCCAGCAGCGCCCAGGGTTTGGCGAATGAAAAACTGTTTTTT. The chain uses TRBV11-2 and TRBJ1-4; possible D gene TRBD1, 5 bases. Germline V gives CDR1 SGHAT, CDR2 FQNNGV. V was cut by 5 bases and J by 5 bases, with 15 bases left in between. CDR3 length equals 15 residues.

The CDR3 reads CASSLEGLAGNPFIYEQYF. As DNA, the CDR3 is TGCGCCAGCAGCCTTGAAGGACTAGCGGGAAATCCATTCATCTACGAGCAGTACTTC. V is TRBV5-1 and J is TRBJ2-7, with 12 bases aligning to TRBD2. Per the germline V gene, CDR1 is SGHRS and CDR2 is YFSETQ. The trim removed 4 bases at V and 3 bases at J, leaving 17 bases unmatched. The length of the CDR3 is 19 residues.

This chain links TRBV4-1 with TRBJ2-7; TRBD2 agrees at 7 bases. Germline CDR1 MGHRA, CDR2 YSYEKL. The CDR3 has 12 residues. Germline trimming cut 4 bases from V and 7 bases from J; bases unmatched to any gene: 4. This chain's CDR3 is CASSPIAGEQYF. In DNA form, the CDR3 reads TGCGCCAGCAGCCCCATAGCGGGTGAGCAGTACTTC.

The chain combines TRBV11-2 with TRBJ2-1; possible D gene TRBD1, 5 bases. The ends were cut back, 5 bases at V and 5 bases at J, with 19 bases in the middle. CDR3 length equals 16 residues. Germline values: CDR1 SGHAT, CDR2 FQNNGV. The CDR3 spells CASSGYSTDLNNEQFF. CDR3 in DNA: TGTGCCAGCAGCGGCTATTCGACAGATTTAAACAATGAGCAGTTCTTC.

This clone has a single count. This chain joins TRBV19 and TRBJ1-4; D gene ambiguous. Germline V lookup: CDR1 LNHDA, CDR2 SQIVND (reference sequence). The CDR3 spans 14 residues. Trimming took 6 bases from V and 5 from J, leaving 13 bases between them. CDR3 sequence: CASREPRRNEKLFF. The CDR3 DNA is TGTGCCAGTAGGGAGCCGAGGAGGAATGAAAAACTGTTTTTT. Full variable domain (outside the CDR3, taken from reference TRBV19 and TRBJ1-4): DGGITQSPKYLFRKEGQNVTLSCEQNLNHDAMYWYRQDPGQGLRLIYYSQIVNDFQKGDIAEGYSVSREKKESFPLTVTSAQKNPTAFYLCASREPRRNEKLFFGSGTQLSVL.

This sequence joins TRBV29-1 and TRBJ2-6; weak D call: TRBD2 (6 bases). V lost 5 bases, J lost 0 bases, and 20 bases lay in between. This CDR3 is 18 amino acids long. Germline V gene data show CDR1 as SQVTM and CDR2 as ANQGSEA. The CDR3 nucleotides read TGCAGCGTTTCGGGACTTTCCACGGAAACCTCTGGGGCCAACGTCCTGACTTTC. As protein: CSVSGLSTETSGANVLTF.

The CDR3 coding sequence is TGTGCCAGCAGCGGGGGGGTGCAGTACTCAAACACTGAAGCTTTCTTT. It translates to CASSGGVQYSNTEAFF. The gene calls are TRBV7-9 and TRBJ1-1; perhaps TRBD1 as D (5 bases). The ends were cut back, 5 bases at V and 2 bases at J, with 18 bases in the middle. Per germline, CDR1 SEHNR and CDR2 FQNEAQ (reference sequence). The CDR3 consists of 16 residues.

The genes are TRBV5-1 and TRBJ1-6; TRBD1 is a possible D gene (5 bases). V was trimmed by 0 bases and J by 8 bases, leaving 9 bases between them. The CDR3 sequence is 14 residues long. In germline, CDR1 is SGHRS, CDR2 YFSETQ. The CDR3 coding sequence is TGCGCCAGCAGCTTGGGACAGACCTATTCACCCCTCCACTTT. It is translated as CASSLGQTYSPLHF.

The V and J genes are TRBV30 and TRBJ2-7, with a tentative D call TRBD2 (6 bases). The CDR3 is 12 amino acids. Germline V gene sequence: CDR1 GTSNPN, CDR2 SVGIG (reference sequence). Trimming removed 4 bases from V and 2 bases from J, with 9 bases in between. The CDR3 here is CAWTSATYEQYF. The CDR3 DNA reads TGTGCCTGGACTAGCGCTACCTACGAGCAGTACTTC.

The chain employs TRBV7-3 and TRBJ1-1; 7 nucleotides align to TRBD1. Per germline, CDR1 SGHTA and CDR2 FQGTGA. Losses at the gene ends were 1 base for V and 5 bases for J; bases not matched to a gene: 7. The CDR3 has 15 residues. The CDR3 coding sequence is TGTGCCAGCAGCTTAAATACAGGGGCAGCGACTGAAGCTTTCTTT. Protein product: CASSLNTGAATEAFF.

The chain has TRBV4-3 and TRBJ2-3, with 11 bases fitting TRBD2. In germline, CDR1 is LGHNA, CDR2 YSLEER. With V trimmed by 3 bases and J by 4 bases, 3 bases remained unmatched. The CDR3 sequence is 15 residues long. The CDR3 DNA sequence: TGCGCCAGCAGCCAGGCGGGACTAGCGGCAGATACGCAGTATTTT. It codes for CASSQAGLAADTQYF.

The rearrangement joins TRBV7-2 to TRBJ2-7, with TRBD2 identical over 11 bases. The trim removed 2 bases at V and 6 bases at J, leaving 3 bases unmatched. CDR3 length equals 14 residues. The germline gives CDR1 SGHTA, CDR2 FQGNSA. CDR3 sequence (DNA): TGTGCCAGCAGCTTAATCGGACTAGCGGGCGAGCAGTACTTC. Its translation is CASSLIGLAGEQYF.

This chain uses TRBV7-9 with TRBJ2-7; 10 bases are a match to TRBD1. The ends lost 7 bases at V and 4 bases at J; junction bases unmatched: 13. Germline V gene lookup returns CDR1 SEHNR and CDR2 FQNEAQ (reference sequence). This CDR3 has 16 residues. The CDR3 DNA is TGTGCCAGCAACTCCCCGGGGGACAGGGGATCGTACGAGCAGTACTTC. The encoded protein is CASNSPGDRGSYEQYF. Based on the CDR3 plus reference TRBV7-9 and TRBJ2-7, the full variable domain is DTGVSQNPRHKITKRGQNVTFRCDPISEHNRLYWYRQTLGQGPEFLTYFQNEAQLEKSRLLSDRFSAERPKGSFSTLEIQRTEQGDSAMYLCASNSPGDRGSYEQYFGPGTRLTVT.